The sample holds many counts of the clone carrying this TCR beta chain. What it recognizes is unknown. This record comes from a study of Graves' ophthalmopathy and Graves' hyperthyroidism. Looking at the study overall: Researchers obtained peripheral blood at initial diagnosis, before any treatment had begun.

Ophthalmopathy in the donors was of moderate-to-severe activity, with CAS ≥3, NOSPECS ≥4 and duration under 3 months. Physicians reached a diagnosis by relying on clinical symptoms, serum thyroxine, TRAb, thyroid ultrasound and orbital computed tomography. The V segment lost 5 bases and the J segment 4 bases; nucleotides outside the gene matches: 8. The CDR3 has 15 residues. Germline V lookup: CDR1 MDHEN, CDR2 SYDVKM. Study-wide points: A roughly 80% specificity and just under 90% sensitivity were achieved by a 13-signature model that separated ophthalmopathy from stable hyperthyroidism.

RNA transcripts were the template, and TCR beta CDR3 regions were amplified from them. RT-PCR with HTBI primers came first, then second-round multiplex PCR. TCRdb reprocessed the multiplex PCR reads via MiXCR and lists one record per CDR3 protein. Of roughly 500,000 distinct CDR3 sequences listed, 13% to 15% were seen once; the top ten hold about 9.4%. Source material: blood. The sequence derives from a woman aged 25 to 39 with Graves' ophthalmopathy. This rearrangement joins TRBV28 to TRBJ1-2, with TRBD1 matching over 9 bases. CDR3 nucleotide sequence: TGTGCCAGCAGTCTCGTACAGGGGGCCGGCTATGGCTACACCTTC. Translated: CASSLVQGAGYGYTF.